Following are 21 T cell receptor beta chains from one sample sequenced in a study of CD8 T cells in Susac syndrome. Random hexamers were used to reverse transcribe 0.5 to 1 ug of RNA. TCRdb reprocessed the immunoSEQ multiplex PCR reads via MiXCR and lists one record per CDR3 protein. The top ten clones hold under 0.2% of a sample with a few hundred thousand distinct CDR3 sequences, about 94% of them seen once. Specimen: CD4+ T cells from PBMCs. Source of these receptors: a human donor with Susac syndrome.

The chain is built from TRBV6-2 or TRBV6-3 and TRBJ1-5; no clear D gene. The germline V gene encodes CDR1 MNHEY and CDR2 SVGEGT. Trimming left V 5 bases short and J 3 bases short, with 8 bases between. The length of the CDR3 is 13 residues. CDR3 nucleotides: TGTGCCAGCAGTCCGAGCACCAATCAGCCCCAGCATTTT. Translation: CASSPSTNQPQHF.

A remark on this clonotype: A read error may produce the germline difference seen at one junction end. V and J are TRBV5-4 and TRBJ2-1; no clear D. Per the germline V gene, CDR1 is SGHNT and CDR2 is YYREEE (reference sequence). This CDR3 has 13 amino acids. The chain's CDR3 is CASSSDSFNEQFF. The CDR3 DNA reads TGTGCCAGCAGCTCAGACTCCTTCAATGAGCAGTTCTTC.

The chain is built from TRBV7-2 and TRBJ1-4; D gene ambiguous. The V end lost 5 bases, the J end lost 5 bases, and 9 bases lay between the germline ends. The CDR3 has 13 residues. Germline V gene lookup returns CDR1 SGHTA and CDR2 FQGNSA. This chain's CDR3 is CASSVGPNEKLFF. The CDR3 region has the DNA TGTGCCAGCAGCGTGGGCCCGAATGAAAAACTGTTTTTT.

This clonotype has a single count. The chain employs TRBV20-1 and TRBJ1-1, with D maybe TRBD1 (6 bases). V dropped 1 base and J dropped 5 bases, with 11 bases sitting between them. Per the germline V gene, CDR1 is DFQATT and CDR2 is SNEGSKA (reference sequence). The CDR3 is 13 amino acids. The DNA of the CDR3 is TGCAGTGCTAGAGTCCCGGGGGCTACTGAAGCTTTCTTT. Protein product: CSARVPGATEAFF.

This rearrangement joins TRBV7-2 to TRBJ2-7; D remains ambiguous. Germline CDR1 is SGHTA and CDR2 is FQGNSA. This CDR3 is 11 amino acids long. Trimming stripped 2 bases from V and 3 bases from J, with 2 bases between. Here the CDR3 reads CASSLLYEQYF. In nucleotides, the CDR3 is TGTGCCAGCAGCTTACTCTACGAGCAGTACTTC.

This chain links TRBV7-8 with TRBJ2-1, with D possibly TRBD1 on 6 matching bases. This CDR3 spans 14 amino acids. Trimming shortened V by 4 bases and J by 2 bases, and 9 bases separated the two germline ends. Germline CDR1 is SGHVS and CDR2 is FQNEAQ. In nucleotides, the CDR3 is TGTGCCAGCAGCTCAGGGGCGGCCTACAATGAGCAGTTCTTC. Translating it yields CASSSGAAYNEQFF.

V usage is TRBV20-1 and J usage is TRBJ2-3, with no clear D. The V gene lost 6 bases and the J gene lost 1 base, with 8 bases spanning the gap. CDR3 length equals 12 residues. CDR1 is DFQATT, CDR2 SNEGSKA, per germline (reference sequence). For the CDR3, the DNA is TGCAGTGCCCCGGGCGGCACAGATACGCAGTATTTT. This encodes CSAPGGTDTQYF.

This clonotype was recorded only once. V is TRBV6-1 and J is TRBJ1-1, with D possibly being TRBD1 (6 bases). Per the germline V gene, CDR1 is MNHNS and CDR2 is SASEGT. This CDR3 comprises 17 residues. The germline V and J ends were trimmed by 5 bases and 4 bases, with 23 bases remaining between them. Written as DNA, the CDR3 is TGTGCCAGCAGTAGAGGGGGTCTGGGGGGAGAGGGCACTGAAGCTTTCTTT. This codes for CASSRGGLGGEGTEAFF.

This chain connects TRBV7-2 to TRBJ2-7; D ambiguous. The V gene's germline CDR1 is SGHTA and CDR2 FQGNSA. Between the trimmed V and J ends, which lost 4 bases and 0 bases, there was a span of 13 bases. The CDR3 extends over 15 amino acids. CDR3: CASSSRQPASYEQYF. CDR3 nucleotide sequence: TGTGCCAGCAGCTCCCGGCAGCCAGCCTCCTACGAGCAGTACTTC.

This clonotype showed up just once. The chain links TRBV7-9 to TRBJ1-2; TRBD1 might be the D (5 bases). Trimming pared 6 bases from V and 7 bases from J, leaving 18 bases between. The CDR3 consists of 14 residues. The V gene's germline CDR1 is SEHNR and CDR2 FQNEAQ (reference sequence). For the CDR3, the DNA is TGTGCCAGCAGTCCTTTTGACAGCGGGTCTGGCTACACCTTC. As protein: CASSPFDSGSGYTF.

V is TRBV30 and J is TRBJ1-2; TRBD1 might be the D (5 bases). Trimming shortened V by 4 bases and J by 2 bases, and 14 bases separated the two germline ends. Germline CDR1 GTSNPN, CDR2 SVGIG (reference sequence). The CDR3 spans 14 residues. The CDR3 DNA is TGTGCCTGGACTGAATTTAGGGGCAACTATGGCTACACCTTC. Its protein is CAWTEFRGNYGYTF.

The chain employs TRBV12-3 or TRBV12-4 and TRBJ2-7, with 10 bases aligning to TRBD2. The CDR3 sequence is 14 residues long. The junction had 2 bases not matched to a gene; V was cut back by 2 bases and J by 4 bases. The CDR3 region is CASSLLLAGYEQYF. The CDR3 DNA sequence: TGTGCCAGCAGTTTACTACTAGCGGGGTACGAGCAGTACTTC.

The J gene is TRBJ1-6, the V gene TRBV10-3; 8 bases match TRBD1. The trim removed 0 bases at V and 9 bases at J, leaving 7 bases unmatched. The CDR3 is made up of 16 amino acids. The V gene's germline CDR1 is ENHRY and CDR2 SYGVKD. For the CDR3, the DNA is TGTGCCATCAGTGAGTCGGTCACAGGGGGTATTTCACCCCTCCACTTT. Its protein product is CAISESVTGGISPLHF.

V and J are TRBV10-2 and TRBJ2-3; TRBD2 matches 10 bases. Germline CDR1 WSHSY, CDR2 SAAADI. J was trimmed by 1 base and V by 7 bases; bases with no gene match: 5. The CDR3 totals 15 residues. The CDR3 reads CASMLGLAGTDTQYF. CDR3 coding DNA: TGCGCCAGCATGTTAGGACTAGCGGGCACAGATACGCAGTATTTT.

The J gene is TRBJ1-2, the V gene TRBV7-3; D might be TRBD1 (5 bases). The CDR3 contains 15 residues. Germline CDR1 reads SGHTA; CDR2 reads FQGTGA. V shed 5 bases and J shed 4 bases, with 17 bases lying between them. CDR3 protein: CASSPEGRQSYGYTF. The DNA of the CDR3 is TGTGCCAGCAGCCCAGAGGGACGGCAGTCCTATGGCTACACCTTC.

V gene TRBV27 combines with J gene TRBJ2-3; D is uncertain. Germline V lookup: CDR1 MNHEY, CDR2 SMNVEV (reference sequence). V lost 6 bases and J 6 bases, leaving 13 bases between the germline ends. This CDR3 region has 13 residues. For the CDR3, the DNA is TGTGCCAGCAGCCCTCCACTAAGGGATACGCAGTATTTT. Its protein product is CASSPPLRDTQYF.

V gene TRBV20-1 combines with J gene TRBJ1-1, with D perhaps matching TRBD1 (6 bases). Between the trimmed V and J ends, which lost 6 bases and 0 bases, there was a span of 17 bases. The CDR3 is 15 amino acids. CDR1 and CDR2 from the germline V gene are DFQATT and SNEGSKA (reference sequence). CDR3 region: CSAMSMDSLNTEAFF. The CDR3 DNA is TGCAGTGCCATGTCCATGGACAGCCTGAACACTGAAGCTTTCTTT.

The V gene is TRBV5-4, the J gene TRBJ1-1; a possible D gene is TRBD1 (6 bases). Germline lookup yields CDR1 SGHNT and CDR2 YYREEE (reference sequence). V was clipped by 0 bases and J by 1 base, with 10 bases between them. The CDR3 loop spans 15 amino acids. The CDR3 sequence is CASSLATGSNTEAFF. CDR3 DNA: TGTGCCAGCAGCTTGGCCACAGGGTCGAACACTGAAGCTTTCTTT. Full variable domain (outside the CDR3, taken from reference TRBV5-4 and TRBJ1-1): ETGVTQSPTHLIKTRGQQVTLRCSSQSGHNTVSWYQQALGQGPQFIFQYYREEENGRGNFPPRFSGLQFPNYSSELNVNALELDDSALYLCASSLATGSNTEAFFGQGTRLTVV.

The chain carries TRBV20-1 and TRBJ2-7, with 11 bases that match TRBD2. Looked up from germline, CDR1 is DFQATT and CDR2 is SNEGSKA (reference sequence). Losses at the gene ends were 4 bases for V and 0 bases for J; bases not matched to a gene: 5. The CDR3 is made up of 15 amino acids. The CDR3 region has the DNA TGCAGTGCTACCTCCGGGACTAGCGGCTCCTACGAGCAGTACTTC. Translating gives CSATSGTSGSYEQYF.

The chain employs TRBV29-1 and TRBJ1-1; no firm D call. The CDR3 sequence is 10 residues long. The V gene's germline CDR1 is SQVTM and CDR2 ANQGSEA. Trimming stripped 4 bases from V and 4 bases from J, with 4 bases between. Here the CDR3 reads CSVGPTEAFF. The DNA for the CDR3 is TGCAGCGTTGGTCCCACTGAAGCTTTCTTT.

The rearrangement joins TRBV29-1 to TRBJ1-1; D gene unclear. CDR1 is SQVTM and CDR2 is ANQGSEA in the germline V gene. This CDR3 spans 12 amino acids. Trimming removed 7 bases at V and 1 base at J, with 10 bases between. The CDR3 loop is CSGRVGNTEAFF. DNA for the CDR3: TGCAGCGGCCGGGTGGGGAACACTGAAGCTTTCTTT.